This TCR beta chain was observed in a study of blood T cell repertoires in COVID-19. Overall study: The samples span acute and convalescent COVID-19 from the United States, Italy and Spain.

Per the germline V gene, CDR1 is SGHAT and CDR2 is FQNNGV. The length of the CDR3 is 12 residues. V dropped 7 bases and J dropped 4 bases, with 9 bases sitting between them. Data came from immunoSEQ multiplex PCR; TCRdb stores just in-frame clones and leaves some out. In the table there are around 430,000 clones, around 88% of which are singletons. Sequencing was done on a sample of peripheral blood. The TCR was taken from a woman between 45 and 60 years old with COVID-19, enrolled during active disease. The chain combines TRBV11-2 with TRBJ2-3; D ambiguous. The CDR3 region has the DNA TGTGCCAGCACCTTTATAGCAGATACGCAGTATTTT. Translating it yields CASTFIADTQYF. Drawing the rest from reference TRBV11-2 and TRBJ2-3, the complete variable domain is EAGVAQSPRYKIIEKRQSVAFWCNPISGHATLYWYQQILGQGPKLLIQFQNNGVVDDSQLPKDRFSAERLKGVDSTLKIQPAKLEDSAVYLCASTFIADTQYFGPGTRLTVL.